These 22 T cell receptor beta chains came from one sample sequenced in a study of shared clonotypes between healthy human individuals. Naive CD8 cells, CD45RO-negative and positively selected for CCR7, excluded terminally differentiated effector memory CD45RA+ cells. This table comes from immunoSEQ multiplex PCR, and its TCRdb copy is limited to in-frame clones, with some not included. The profile shows about 580,000 clones, roughly 98% of them singletons. Sequenced: naive CD8+ T cells sorted from blood. Every receptor here comes from a young man in good health.

In the case of this clone: This sample also contains other DNA sequences that code for the same CDR3. This chain connects TRBV7-9 to TRBJ2-1, with 7 nucleotides matching TRBD2. With 5 bases clipped from V and 0 bases from J, the junction kept 4 bases outside the gene matches. This CDR3 comprises 15 residues. Per germline, CDR1 SEHNR and CDR2 FQNEAQ (reference sequence). CDR3 sequence: CASSPGGGSYNEQFF. The CDR3 DNA reads TGTGCCAGCAGCCCAGGCGGGGGCTCCTACAATGAGCAGTTCTTC.

The CDR3 sequence: CAISESARDAYGYTF. The CDR3 bases are TGTGCCATCAGTGAGTCGGCCAGGGATGCCTATGGCTACACCTTC. V and J are TRBV10-3 and TRBJ1-2; D is possibly TRBD1 (5 bases). CDR3 size: 15 residues. Trimming pared 0 bases from V and 4 bases from J, leaving 12 bases between. In germline, CDR1 is ENHRY, CDR2 SYGVKD.

The chain recombines TRBV11-2 with TRBJ2-5; the D is unclear. The V gene's germline CDR1 is SGHAT and CDR2 FQNNGV. V was pared by 4 bases and J by 3 bases, with 6 bases between. CDR3 length: 12 residues. The CDR3 here is CASSYTKETQYF. CDR3 nucleotides: TGTGCCAGCAGCTACACCAAAGAGACCCAGTACTTC.

V gene TRBV28 combines with J gene TRBJ2-5, with a weak D call TRBD1 (6 bases). CDR3 length equals 17 residues. Trimming cost V 5 bases and J 2 bases, with 21 bases left between them. Germline V CDR1 and CDR2: MDHEN, SYDVKM. The CDR3 DNA follows: TGTGCCAGCAGTCATTCGGAACAGGGCGACGAACAAGAGACCCAGTACTTC. Amino acids: CASSHSEQGDEQETQYF.

The V and J genes are TRBV7-9 and TRBJ1-1, with D maybe TRBD1 (6 bases). This CDR3 is built from 12 residues. CDR1 SEHNR and CDR2 FQNEAQ come from the germline V gene (reference sequence). V lost 6 bases, J lost 7 bases, and 12 bases lay in between. Written as DNA, the CDR3 is TGTGCCAGCAGGGGAGGGGGAGATGAAGCTTTCTTT. Translation: CASRGGGDEAFF.

The V and J genes are TRBV14 and TRBJ2-1, with D perhaps matching TRBD2 (6 bases). The V gene's germline CDR1 is SGHDN and CDR2 FVKESK. The ends were cut back, 0 bases at V and 5 bases at J, with 17 bases in the middle. This CDR3 is 17 amino acids long. CDR3 DNA sequence: TGTGCCAGCAGCCAAGATGGGGACTCGGGACTCCACAATGAGCAGTTCTTC. This translates into CASSQDGDSGLHNEQFF.

The chain joins TRBV11-2 to TRBJ2-5; 9 bases are a match to TRBD2. The CDR3 runs to 17 residues. Trimming removed 5 bases from V and 4 bases from J; junction bases left unmatched: 14. The V gene's germline CDR1 is SGHAT and CDR2 FQNNGV. In DNA, the CDR3 is TGTGCCAGCAGCATCAGCGGGAGGATCAACGGGGGAGAGACCCAGTACTTC. Protein sequence: CASSISGRINGGETQYF.

The rearrangement joins TRBV30 to TRBJ2-1, with D perhaps assigned TRBD1 or TRBD2 (5 bases each). V dropped 4 bases and J dropped 9 bases, with 16 bases sitting between them. The CDR3 consists of 13 residues. CDR1 and CDR2 from the germline V gene are GTSNPN and SVGIG (reference sequence). The CDR3 here is CAWTVLGGGEQFF. The CDR3 DNA reads TGTGCCTGGACCGTTTTAGGTGGGGGTGAGCAGTTCTTC.

The rearrangement joins TRBV5-6 to TRBJ1-2; 8 nucleotides agree with TRBD1. The CDR3 is 15 residues long. CDR1 is SGHDT, CDR2 YYEEEE, per germline. After removal of 4 bases from V and 5 bases from J, the junction contained 10 bases not matched to a gene. In nucleotides, the CDR3 is TGTGCCAGCAGCGTCGCAGGGGGCGCATATTATGGCTACACCTTC. It yields the protein CASSVAGGAYYGYTF.

The CDR3 loop is CASSPGELVSGYEQYF. The CDR3 DNA sequence: TGTGCCAGCAGCCCGGGGGAGCTAGTCTCAGGCTACGAGCAGTACTTC. J is TRBJ2-7 and V is TRBV9, with D possibly TRBD2 on 6 matching bases. With 4 bases removed from V and 3 bases from J, the gap between germline ends came to 20 bases. The CDR3 has 16 residues. In germline, CDR1 is SGDLS, CDR2 YYNGEE.

The chain has TRBV4-3 and TRBJ1-4, with TRBD1 matching 8 bases. Trimming cost V 0 bases and J 8 bases; bases outside gene matches: 11. This CDR3 is built from 17 residues. Germline V gene lookup returns CDR1 LGHNA and CDR2 YSLEER. CDR3 nucleotide sequence: TGCGCCAGCAGCCAAGATCACCCGGACAGGGCTGAGGAAAAACTGTTTTTT. This encodes CASSQDHPDRAEEKLFF.

This sequence joins TRBV27 and TRBJ2-2; possibly TRBD1 for D (5 bases). V lost 8 bases to trimming and J lost 7 bases, with 11 bases between them. From germline, CDR1 is MNHEY and CDR2 SMNVEV (reference sequence). The CDR3 has 12 residues. Here the CDR3 reads CASQGPVGELFF. CDR3 coding DNA: TGTGCCAGCCAGGGTCCCGTCGGGGAGCTGTTTTTT.

The chain links TRBV14 to TRBJ1-4; D not certain. CDR3 size: 14 residues. Germline values: CDR1 SGHDN, CDR2 FVKESK. Trimming removed 1 base at V and 8 bases at J, with 11 bases between. As DNA, the CDR3 is TGTGCCAGCAGCCAAGTGACTCGGCACGAAAAACTGTTTTTT. It is translated as CASSQVTRHEKLFF.

V usage is TRBV2 and J usage is TRBJ2-7; TRBD2 matches at 12 bases. Germline V lookup: CDR1 SNHLY, CDR2 FYNNEI. The CDR3 is made up of 17 amino acids. V dropped 5 bases and J dropped 1; count of bases not matched to a gene: 9. The CDR3 spells CASSTRLAGVRSYEQYF. CDR3 DNA: TGTGCCAGCAGTACCAGACTAGCGGGAGTTAGATCCTACGAGCAGTACTTC.

This sequence joins TRBV5-6 and TRBJ2-1, with 11 positions matching TRBD2. In germline, CDR1 is SGHDT, CDR2 YYEEEE. The CDR3 totals 17 residues. The V segment lost 4 bases and the J segment 3 bases; nucleotides outside the gene matches: 9. The DNA of the CDR3 is TGTGCCAGCAGCATGCCGTTGGGACTAGCGGTCTACAATGAGCAGTTCTTC. It translates to CASSMPLGLAVYNEQFF.

The genes are TRBV7-2 and TRBJ2-7; D is perhaps TRBD1 or TRBD2 (5 bases each). V was clipped by 5 bases and J by 3 bases, with 14 bases between them. The CDR3 covers 14 residues. Germline-derived CDR1 and CDR2 are SGHTA and FQGNSA. CDR3 sequence (DNA): TGTGCCAGCAGCCCCCGGGACGGGAACTACGAGCAGTACTTC. This translates into CASSPRDGNYEQYF.

V gene TRBV27 combines with J gene TRBJ1-2, with TRBD1 as a possible D gene (5 bases). Germline assignment: CDR1 MNHEY and CDR2 SMNVEV (reference sequence). This CDR3 comprises 11 residues. Trimming removed 6 bases from V and 8 bases from J, with 10 bases in between. The DNA for the CDR3 is TGTGCCAGCAGAGACAGCCGGGGCTACACCTTC. Translation gives CASRDSRGYTF.

The V call is TRBV5-5, the J call TRBJ1-1, with D perhaps matching TRBD1 (5 bases). From germline, CDR1 is SGHKS and CDR2 YYEKEE (reference sequence). V shed 0 bases and J shed 5 bases, with 8 bases lying between them. The CDR3 spans 13 residues. The CDR3 nucleotides are TGTGCCAGCAGCTTGGAGGGGCGGACTGAAGCTTTCTTT. Its translation: CASSLEGRTEAFF. The full variable domain, completed using reference TRBV5-5 and TRBJ1-1, is DAGVTQSPTHLIKTRGQQVTLRCSPISGHKSVSWYQQVLGQGPQFIFQYYEKEERGRGNFPDRFSARQFPNYSSELNVNALLLGDSALYLCASSLEGRTEAFFGQGTRLTVV.

The chain carries TRBV7-9 and TRBJ2-7, with D unclear. The germline CDR1 and CDR2 sequences are SEHNR and FQNEAQ (reference sequence). This CDR3 contains 12 residues. Between the trimmed V and J ends, which lost 2 bases and 5 bases, there was a span of 7 bases. The CDR3 DNA follows: TGTGCCAGCAGCTTAAGTCAGGACGAGCAGTACTTC. Translating gives CASSLSQDEQYF.

The chain recombines TRBV4-1 with TRBJ1-5; TRBD1 agrees at 12 bases. The ends lost 4 bases at V and 7 bases at J; junction bases unmatched: 8. Germline V gene sequence: CDR1 MGHRA, CDR2 YSYEKL. The CDR3 length is 16 residues. CDR3 coding DNA: TGCGCCAGCAGCCCCCGGGACAGGGGGCTCGGACAGCCCCAGCATTTT. This codes for CASSPRDRGLGQPQHF.

This clone has only one observation. The chain recombines TRBV29-1 with TRBJ2-3; 10 nucleotides align to TRBD2. Germline values: CDR1 SQVTM, CDR2 ANQGSEA. Trimming took 3 bases from V and 0 from J; bases not matched to a gene: 6. CDR3 length: 16 amino acids. For the CDR3, the DNA is TGCAGCGTTGAGGATCTAGCGGGAGTTAGCACAGATACGCAGTATTTT. The encoded protein is CSVEDLAGVSTDTQYF.

The genes are TRBV9 and TRBJ2-7; a possible D gene is TRBD2 (5 bases). Germline values: CDR1 SGDLS, CDR2 YYNGEE. This CDR3 spans 13 amino acids. Trimming shortened V by 4 bases and J by 6 bases, and 14 bases separated the two germline ends. The CDR3 sequence: CASSTHGESEQYF. CDR3 coding DNA: TGTGCCAGCAGCACCCACGGGGAGAGCGAGCAGTACTTC.